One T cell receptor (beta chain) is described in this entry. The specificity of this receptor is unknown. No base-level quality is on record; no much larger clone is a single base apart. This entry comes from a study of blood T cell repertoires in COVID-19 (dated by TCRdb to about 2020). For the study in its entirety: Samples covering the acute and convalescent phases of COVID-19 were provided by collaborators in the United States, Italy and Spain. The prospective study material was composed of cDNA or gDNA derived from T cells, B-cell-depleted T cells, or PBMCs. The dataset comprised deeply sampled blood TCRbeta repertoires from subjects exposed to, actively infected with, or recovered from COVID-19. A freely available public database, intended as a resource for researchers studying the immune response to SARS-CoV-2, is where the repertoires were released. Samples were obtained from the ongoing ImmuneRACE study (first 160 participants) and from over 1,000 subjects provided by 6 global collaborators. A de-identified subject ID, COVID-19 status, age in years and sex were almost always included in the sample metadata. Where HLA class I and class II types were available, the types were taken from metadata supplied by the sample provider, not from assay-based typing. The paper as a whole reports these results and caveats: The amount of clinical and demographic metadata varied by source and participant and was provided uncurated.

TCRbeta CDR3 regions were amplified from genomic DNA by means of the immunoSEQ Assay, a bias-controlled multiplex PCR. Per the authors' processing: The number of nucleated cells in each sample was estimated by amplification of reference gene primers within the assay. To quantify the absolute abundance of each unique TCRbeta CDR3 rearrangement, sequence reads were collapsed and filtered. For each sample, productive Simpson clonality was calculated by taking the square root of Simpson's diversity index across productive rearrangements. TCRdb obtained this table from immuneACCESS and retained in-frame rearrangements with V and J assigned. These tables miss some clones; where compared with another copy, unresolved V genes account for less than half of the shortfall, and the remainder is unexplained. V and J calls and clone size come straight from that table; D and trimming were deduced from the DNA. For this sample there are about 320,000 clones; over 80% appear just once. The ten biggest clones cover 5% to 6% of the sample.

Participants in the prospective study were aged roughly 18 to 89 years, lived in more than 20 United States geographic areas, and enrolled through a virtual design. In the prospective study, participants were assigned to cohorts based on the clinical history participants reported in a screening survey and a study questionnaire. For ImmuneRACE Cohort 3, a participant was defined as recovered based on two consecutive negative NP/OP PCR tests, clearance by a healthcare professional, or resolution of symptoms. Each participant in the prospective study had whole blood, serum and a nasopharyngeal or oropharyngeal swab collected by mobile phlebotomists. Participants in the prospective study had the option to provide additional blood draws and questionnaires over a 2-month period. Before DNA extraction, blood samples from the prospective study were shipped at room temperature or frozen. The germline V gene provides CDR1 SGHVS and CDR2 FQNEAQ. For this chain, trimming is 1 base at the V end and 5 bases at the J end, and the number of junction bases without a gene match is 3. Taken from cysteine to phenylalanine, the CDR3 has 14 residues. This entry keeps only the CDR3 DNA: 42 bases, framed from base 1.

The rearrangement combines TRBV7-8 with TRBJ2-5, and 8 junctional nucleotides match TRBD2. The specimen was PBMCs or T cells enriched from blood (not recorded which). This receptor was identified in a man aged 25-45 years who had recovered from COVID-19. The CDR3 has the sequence CASSLEAGDETQYF. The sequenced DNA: TGTGCCAGCAGCTTAGAAGCGGGGGATGAGACCCAGTACTTC.